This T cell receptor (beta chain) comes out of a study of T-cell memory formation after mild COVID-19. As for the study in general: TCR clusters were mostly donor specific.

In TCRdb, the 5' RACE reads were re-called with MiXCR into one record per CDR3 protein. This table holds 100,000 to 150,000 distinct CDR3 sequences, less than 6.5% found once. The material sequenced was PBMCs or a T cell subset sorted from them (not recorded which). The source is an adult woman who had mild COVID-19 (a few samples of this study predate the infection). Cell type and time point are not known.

This chain's CDR3 is CASRTGQTYGYTF. The CDR3 nucleotides are TGTGCCAGTAGAACGGGACAGACCTATGGCTACACCTTC. The chain joins TRBV19 to TRBJ1-2, with TRBD1 identical over 7 bases. The CDR3 is 13 residues long. Germline CDR1 reads LNHDA; CDR2 reads SQIVND (reference sequence). J gave up 4 bases and V 6 bases, and 5 bases lay outside the gene matches.